This TCR beta chain stems from a study of Ad26.COV2.S vaccination and SARS-CoV-2 variants. Across the study: In the COV1001 trial, the donor was in the Ad26.COV2.S arm. Whole-study results and caveats: Relative to placebo recipients, vaccine recipients exhibited elevated spike-specific TCR breadth. After vaccination, substantial breadth of spike-specific CD8+ and CD4+ responses was reported.

Measured with immunoSEQ multiplex PCR; TCRdb has only the in-frame clones, and not every one. The table records 300,000 to 400,000 clones, around 90% of them present only once. Points on this clone: Its antigen is not known.

The sample's treatment: some 20 received Ad26.COV2.S at low or high dose, single or two shots; several received placebo; per-sample allocation not given. Day 63 after the first vaccine or placebo injection was the time point for sampling. The V and J ends lost 7 bases and 0 bases respectively, with 10 bases between them. The CDR3 is 14 residues long. The germline V gene has CDR1 MNHEY and CDR2 SVGAGI. The chain has TRBV6-5 and TRBJ2-1, with D unclear. The TCR was taken from a person aged 18-60 years who received the Ad26.COV2.S COVID-19 vaccine or a placebo. The sequences come from peripheral blood, collected in a trial of Ad26.COV2.S vaccine versus placebo. CDR3 sequence: CASTDSSSYNEQFF. The CDR3 coding sequence is TGTGCCAGCACCGATTCAAGCTCCTACAATGAGCAGTTCTTC.